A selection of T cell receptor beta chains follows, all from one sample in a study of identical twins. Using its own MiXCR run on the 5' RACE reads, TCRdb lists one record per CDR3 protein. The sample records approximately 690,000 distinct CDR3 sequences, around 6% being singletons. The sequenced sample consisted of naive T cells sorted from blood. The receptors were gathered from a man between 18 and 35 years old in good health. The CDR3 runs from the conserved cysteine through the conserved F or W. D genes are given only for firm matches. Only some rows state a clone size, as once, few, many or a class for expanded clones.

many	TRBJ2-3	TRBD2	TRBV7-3	CASSLTSGRGTDTQYF	TGTGCCAGCAGCTTAACTAGCGGGAGGGGCACAGATACGCAGTATTTT
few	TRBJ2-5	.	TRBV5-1	CASSLRLGMEETQYF	TGCGCCAGCAGCTTGAGACTGGGGATGGAGGAGACCCAGTACTTC
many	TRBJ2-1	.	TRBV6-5	CASSYSGWASTKVGYEQFF	TGTGCCAGCAGTTACTCTGGGTGGGCTAGCACAAAGGTGGGGTATGAGCAGTTCTTC
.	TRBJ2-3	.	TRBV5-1	CASSFGRTTDTQYF	TGCGCCAGCAGCTTCGGGCGGACCACAGATACGCAGTATTTT
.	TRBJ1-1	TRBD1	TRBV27	CASSWAGGITEAFF	TGTGCCAGCAGTTGGGCAGGGGGCATCACTGAAGCTTTCTTT
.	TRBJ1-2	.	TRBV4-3	CASSQEQDNYGYTF	TGCGCCAGCAGCCAAGAACAGGATAACTATGGCTACACCTTC
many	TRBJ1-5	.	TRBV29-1	CSVGGGSDQPQHF	TGCAGCGTTGGAGGGGGGTCAGATCAGCCCCAGCATTTT
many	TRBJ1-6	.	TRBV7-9	CASSGYRRDSPLHF	TGTGCCAGCAGCGGATACCGCAGAGATTCACCCCTCCACTTT
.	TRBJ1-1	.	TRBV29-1	CSVMTAMNTEAFF	TGCAGCGTAATGACAGCGATGAACACTGAAGCTTTCTTT
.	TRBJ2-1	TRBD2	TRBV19	CASSIPRTSGYNEQFF	TGTGCCAGTAGTATCCCTCGGACTAGCGGTTACAATGAGCAGTTCTTC
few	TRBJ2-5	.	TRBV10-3	CAISESDLYQETQYF	TGTGCCATCAGTGAGTCGGACCTGTACCAAGAGACCCAGTACTTC
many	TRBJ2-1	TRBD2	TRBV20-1	CSARVGSGTPFYNEQFF	TGCAGTGCTAGAGTGGGTAGCGGGACTCCCTTCTACAATGAGCAGTTCTTC
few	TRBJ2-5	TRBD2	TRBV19	CASMRSGLGGETQYF	TGTGCCAGTATGCGCTCGGGACTAGGTGGAGAGACCCAGTACTTC
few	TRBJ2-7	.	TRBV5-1	CASSLDGGNSYEQYF	TGCGCCAGCAGCTTGGATGGAGGGAACTCCTACGAGCAGTACTTC
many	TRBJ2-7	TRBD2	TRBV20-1	CSARVEGLAGPSSYEQYF	TGCAGTGCTAGAGTAGAAGGACTAGCGGGACCATCGTCCTACGAGCAGTACTTC
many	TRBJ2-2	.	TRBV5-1	CASSADGGVTGELFF	TGCGCCAGCAGCGCCGACGGGGGCGTAACCGGGGAGCTGTTTTTT
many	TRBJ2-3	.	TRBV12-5	CASGLAAADTQYF	TGTGCTAGTGGTTTGGCGGCGGCAGATACGCAGTATTTT
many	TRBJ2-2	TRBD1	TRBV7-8	CASSTDRGQSVFF	TGTGCCAGCAGCACCGACAGGGGCCAATCGGTGTTTTTT
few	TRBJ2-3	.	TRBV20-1	CSASWATSTDTQYF	TGCAGTGCTAGTTGGGCCACCAGCACAGATACGCAGTATTTT
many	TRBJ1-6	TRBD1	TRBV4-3	CASSQGFRTGSSPLHF	TGCGCCAGCAGCCAAGGGTTCCGGACAGGGAGTTCACCCCTCCACTTT
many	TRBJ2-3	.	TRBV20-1	CSAPIAVSAEDTQYF	TGCAGTGCCCCGATAGCGGTCTCTGCTGAAGATACGCAGTATTTT
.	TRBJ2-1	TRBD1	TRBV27	CASSTGGSEQFF	TGTGCCAGCAGTACAGGGGGGTCTGAGCAGTTCTTC
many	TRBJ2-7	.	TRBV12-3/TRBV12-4	CASSARGGAYEQYF	TGTGCCAGCAGTGCCCGAGGCGGCGCCTACGAGCAGTACTTC
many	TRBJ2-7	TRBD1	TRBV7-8	CASSNIEGTVYEQYF	TGTGCCAGCAGTAATATTGAGGGGACAGTCTACGAGCAGTACTTC
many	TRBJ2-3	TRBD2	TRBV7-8	CASSTRGGRGRDTQYF	TGTGCCAGCAGCACCAGAGGCGGGAGAGGGAGAGATACGCAGTATTTT
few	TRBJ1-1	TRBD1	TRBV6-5	CASSWITGADTEAFF	TGTGCCAGCAGTTGGATTACAGGGGCGGACACTGAAGCTTTCTTT
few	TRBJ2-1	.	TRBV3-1	CASSRDSAPYNEQFF	TGTGCCAGCAGCCGAGACAGTGCCCCGTACAATGAGCAGTTCTTC
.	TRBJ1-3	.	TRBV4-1	CASSQDPRSPGGDGNTIYF	TGCGCCAGCAGCCAAGATCCCCGGTCGCCGGGGGGAGATGGAAACACCATATATTTT